The 14 T cell receptor beta chains given below trace back to one sample, sequenced in a study of blood T cell repertoires in COVID-19. TCRdb keeps only in-frame clones here, not all; method: immunoSEQ multiplex PCR. The data show about 90,000 clones, with approximately 76% seen just once and over 6% held by the top ten. Input material: peripheral blood. These receptors originate from a man between 65 and 80 years old with acute or convalescent COVID-19.

V usage is TRBV28 and J usage is TRBJ1-2, with 11 nucleotides matching TRBD1. Trimming at V came to 4 bases and at J to 1 base, leaving 8 bases not matched to a gene. The CDR3 length is 17 residues. Germline V gene data show CDR1 as MDHEN and CDR2 as SYDVKM. CDR3 protein: CASSSGTGGYFNYGYTF. The CDR3 DNA reads TGTGCCAGCAGTTCCGGGACAGGGGGTTACTTTAACTATGGCTACACCTTC.

The chain couples TRBV6-5 to TRBJ2-7; TRBD1 might be the D (5 bases). V was cut by 7 bases and J by 6 bases, with 22 bases left in between. The CDR3 has 15 residues. Germline V lookup: CDR1 MNHEY, CDR2 SVGAGI. As DNA, the CDR3 is TGTGCCAGCACCATTTCAGGGTCTGGGCCTACCGAGCAGTACTTC. This gives the protein CASTISGSGPTEQYF.

The CDR3 region has the DNA TGTGCCAGTAAAAGGGGAACAGGTCCCACCGGGGAGCTGTTTTTT. Translated, it gives CASKRGTGPTGELFF. The chain has TRBV19 and TRBJ2-2; tentative D call: TRBD1 (5 bases). The CDR3 runs to 15 residues. Germline CDR1 LNHDA, CDR2 SQIVND (reference sequence). Trimming left V 7 bases short and J 4 bases short, with 16 bases between.

The chain carries TRBV15 and TRBJ2-7; possibly TRBD2 for D (6 bases). The CDR3 runs 14 residues. Per germline, CDR1 LNHNV and CDR2 YYDKDF (reference sequence). Trimming stripped 1 base from V and 3 bases from J, with 10 bases between. The DNA of the CDR3 is TGTGCCACCAGCAGAGTCGGGACTGACTACGAGCAGTACTTC. Its protein product is CATSRVGTDYEQYF.

A few counts support this clone. The chain joins TRBV18 to TRBJ2-7; tentatively, D is TRBD2 (5 bases). The CDR3 is made up of 13 amino acids. Trimming shortened V by 2 bases and J by 6 bases, and 11 bases separated the two germline ends. CDR1 is KGHSH and CDR2 is LQKENI in the germline V gene. The CDR3: CASSPAGSVEQYV. As DNA, the CDR3 is TGTGCCAGCTCACCAGCGGGTTCTGTCGAGCAGTACGTC.

The chain has TRBV7-3 and TRBJ2-2; the D gene is possibly TRBD1 (5 bases). Looked up from germline, CDR1 is SGHTA and CDR2 is FQGTGA. V was clipped by 5 bases and J by 4 bases, with 14 bases between them. This CDR3 comprises 15 residues. Here the CDR3 reads CASSPSQGATGELFF. CDR3 coding DNA: TGTGCCAGCAGCCCCTCCCAAGGGGCCACCGGGGAGCTGTTTTTT.

The chain recombines TRBV6-5 with TRBJ1-1, with D unclear. Per germline, CDR1 MNHEY and CDR2 SVGAGI. This CDR3 has 15 residues. For the CDR3, the DNA is TGTGGTTCTCGGCTTAGCGGCGTGGGGAGCACTGAAGCTTTCTTT. This encodes CGSRLSGVGSTEAFF.

This chain connects TRBV5-4 to TRBJ2-7, with a weak D call TRBD1 (7 bases). Trimming removed 4 bases from V and 3 bases from J, with 17 bases in between. This CDR3 has 15 residues. Germline CDR1 and CDR2: SGHNT and YYREEE (reference sequence). Written as DNA, the CDR3 is TGTGCCAGCAGCGGGTACAGGGGAGCGGGCTACGAGCAGTACTTC. It encodes CASSGYRGAGYEQYF.

J is TRBJ2-3 and V is TRBV6-2 or TRBV6-3; 9 bases fit TRBD2. Germline V gene lookup returns CDR1 MNHEY and CDR2 SVGEGT. The V and J ends lost 5 bases and 4 bases, in that order; junction bases with no gene match: 10. The CDR3 sequence is 16 residues long. The CDR3 DNA reads TGTGCCAGCAGTAATAGCGGGAGAGAGTCCCCAGATACGCAGTATTTT. Its protein product is CASSNSGRESPDTQYF.

The chain recombines TRBV7-6 with TRBJ2-7; 11 bases are a match to TRBD1. This CDR3 spans 16 amino acids. Germline CDR1 SGHVS, CDR2 FNYEAQ. V dropped 2 bases and J dropped 5; count of bases not matched to a gene: 8. This chain's CDR3 is CASSLNVGDRGDEQYF. The CDR3 bases are TGTGCCAGCAGCTTAAATGTGGGGGACAGGGGGGACGAGCAGTACTTC.

The chain couples TRBV18 to TRBJ2-3; D not resolved. V was shortened by 3 bases and J by 1 base, with 8 bases between the two germline ends. This CDR3 is built from 14 residues. CDR1 is KGHSH, CDR2 LQKENI, per germline. The CDR3 loop reads CASSPPSGTDTQYF. The CDR3 DNA is TGTGCCAGCTCACCCCCCAGCGGCACAGATACGCAGTATTTT.

The rearrangement links TRBV7-8 to TRBJ1-3, with 10 bases matching TRBD1. V shed 1 base and J 7 bases; nucleotides not matched to a gene: 1. Germline CDR1 is SGHVS and CDR2 is FQNEAQ. The length of the CDR3 is 14 residues. CDR3 DNA: TGTGCCAGCAGCTTAGGGGGACAGGGGAACACCATATATTTT. It encodes CASSLGGQGNTIYF.

The CDR3 sequence: CASSLFTGEQETQYF. DNA for the CDR3: TGTGCCAGCAGCTTATTTACAGGGGAACAAGAGACCCAGTACTTC. The V call is TRBV7-2, the J call TRBJ2-5; 7 nucleotides agree with TRBD1. V trimming: 2 bases; J trimming: 2 bases; junction bases outside the gene matches: 5. The germline gives CDR1 SGHTA, CDR2 FQGNSA. The CDR3 is 15 residues long.

This clone occurred once. The chain has TRBV28 and TRBJ2-7, with D possibly TRBD1 on 6 matching bases. The germline V gene encodes CDR1 MDHEN and CDR2 SYDVKM. With 5 bases removed from V and 10 bases from J, the gap between germline ends came to 21 bases. The CDR3 totals 14 residues. CDR3 sequence (DNA): TGTGCCAGCAGTATTACAGGGTTCGGCCGGAGACAGTACTTC. It translates to CASSITGFGRRQYF.